A single sample gave rise to the 18 T cell receptor beta chains below, sequenced in a study of graft-versus-host responses after intestinal transplantation. These receptors are not linked to any known antigen. Repertoires were generated with immunoSEQ multiplex PCR, while TCRdb's copy carries only in-frame clones and drops some. The sample holds roughly 110,000 clones, 80% to 90% seen once. This sample comprised unstimulated CD4+ T cells sorted from spleen or lymph node cells, obtained before transplant. These receptors were taken from a human donor who was the organ donor for an intestinal transplant.

This chain uses TRBV11-1 with TRBJ2-3; 11 bases are shared with TRBD1. Germline trimming cut 4 bases from V and 2 bases from J; bases unmatched to any gene: 11. CDR3 length: 18 amino acids. Germline assignment: CDR1 SGHAT and CDR2 FQDESV (reference sequence). The DNA for the CDR3 is TGTGCCAGCAGCTCCTGGACAGGGGGCCGTCCCATCACAGATACGCAGTATTTT. Translated, it gives CASSSWTGGRPITDTQYF.

The chain's CDR3 is CASSSRGRTMNTEAFF. DNA of the CDR3: TGTGCCAGCAGCTCCAGGGGGCGGACAATGAACACTGAAGCTTTCTTT. The chain couples TRBV11-3 to TRBJ1-1, with TRBD1 identical over 8 bases. This CDR3 region has 16 residues. The germline CDR1 and CDR2 sequences are SGHNT and YENEEA. J was trimmed by 0 bases and V by 4 bases; bases with no gene match: 7.

The V call is TRBV11-3, the J call TRBJ2-4, with 9 positions matching TRBD2. V lost 3 bases and J lost 8; bases outside the gene matches: 5. In germline, CDR1 is SGHNT, CDR2 YENEEA. This CDR3 is 14 amino acids long. In DNA, the CDR3 is TGTGCCAGCAGCTTTAGCGGGAGCGCGGACATTCAGTACTTC. This gives the protein CASSFSGSADIQYF.

This chain uses TRBV6-1 with TRBJ1-2; 7 bases agree with TRBD1. CDR1 MNHNS and CDR2 SASEGT come from the germline V gene. The CDR3 has 13 residues. V was clipped by 10 bases and J by 4 bases; unmatched bases: 9. In nucleotides, the CDR3 is TGTGCCATCAGCTCCGACAGGGTCTATGGCTACACCTTC. Protein: CAISSDRVYGYTF.

The rearrangement joins TRBV5-4 to TRBJ2-2; 8 bases are a match to TRBD1. The trim removed 3 bases at V and 0 bases at J, leaving 13 bases unmatched. The CDR3 spans 19 residues. Germline CDR1 and CDR2: SGHNT and YYREEE (reference sequence). The CDR3 sequence is CASSWTRGTGPANTGELFF. In DNA, the CDR3 is TGTGCCAGCAGCTGGACCCGGGGGACAGGACCTGCGAACACCGGGGAGCTGTTTTTT.

The chain joins TRBV19 to TRBJ1-2; no definite D call. Germline V gene data show CDR1 as LNHDA and CDR2 as SQIVND (reference sequence). CDR3 length: 15 amino acids. The germline V and J ends were trimmed by 7 bases and 3 bases, with 18 bases remaining between them. Written as DNA, the CDR3 is TGTGCCAGTACCGCAATTAGGGAGAGAGACTATGGCTACACCTTC. This sequence encodes CASTAIRERDYGYTF.

This clone was recorded only once. The chain is built from TRBV5-1 and TRBJ1-2; D perhaps matches TRBD1 (6 bases). This CDR3 has 15 amino acids. The ends were cut back, 2 bases at V and 5 bases at J, with 16 bases in the middle. CDR1 is SGHRS and CDR2 is YFSETQ in the germline V gene. The CDR3, as DNA: TGCGCCAGCAGCTTCCGGGCGGGGGCCGGTTATGGCTACACCTTC. Translating gives CASSFRAGAGYGYTF.

The chain uses TRBV2 and TRBJ1-1; 7 bases align to TRBD1. Germline V CDR1 and CDR2: SNHLY, FYNNEI. The CDR3 has 13 residues. Trimming removed 8 bases from V and 0 bases from J; junction bases left unmatched: 3. Here the CDR3 reads CASGDSMNTEAFF. CDR3 nucleotide sequence: TGTGCCAGCGGGGACAGCATGAACACTGAAGCTTTCTTT.

This chain connects TRBV9 to TRBJ1-6; D gene ambiguous. V was clipped by 0 bases and J by 7 bases, with 11 bases between them. The V gene's germline CDR1 is SGDLS and CDR2 YYNGEE. The CDR3 has 15 amino acids. CDR3 DNA sequence: TGTGCCAGCAGCGTAGGTAGACCGGGCAATTCACCCCTCCACTTT. This gives the protein CASSVGRPGNSPLHF.

This clone was observed once. The gene calls are TRBV28 and TRBJ1-6; D is unresolved. Trimming removed 5 bases at V and 0 bases at J, with 8 bases between. CDR3 size: 15 residues. From germline, CDR1 is MDHEN and CDR2 SYDVKM. CDR3 loop: CASSVSASYNSPLHF. The CDR3 nucleotides read TGTGCCAGCAGTGTCTCAGCCTCCTATAATTCACCCCTCCACTTT. The entire variable domain, with the rest obtained from reference TRBV28 and TRBJ1-6, is as follows: DVKVTQSSRYLVKRTGEKVFLECVQDMDHENMFWYRQDPGLGLRLIYFSYDVKMKEKGDIPEGYSVSREKKERFSLILESASTNQTSMYLCASSVSASYNSPLHFGNGTRLTVT.

This rearrangement joins TRBV7-6 to TRBJ2-5; 8 bases fit TRBD1. Per germline, CDR1 SGHVS and CDR2 FNYEAQ. The CDR3 is 14 residues long. The V and J ends lost 3 bases and 1 base, in that order; junction bases with no gene match: 1. Here the CDR3 DNA reads TGTGCCAGCAGCTTGGGACAGGTCCAAGAGACCCAGTACTTC. As protein: CASSLGQVQETQYF.

The gene calls are TRBV2 and TRBJ2-3; 8 bases map to TRBD2. The CDR3 spans 16 residues. After removal of 6 bases from V and 1 base from J, the junction contained 9 bases not matched to a gene. Germline values: CDR1 SNHLY, CDR2 FYNNEI. The CDR3 region has the DNA TGTGCCAGCAGGGGATCACTAGCGGCACGCACAGATACGCAGTATTTT. It codes for CASRGSLAARTDTQYF.

Here the CDR3 DNA reads TGTGCCTGGTCAGGGAGCTCTGGAAACACCATATATTTT. Encoded protein: CAWSGSSGNTIYF. The chain employs TRBV30 and TRBJ1-3, with D possibly being TRBD1 (5 bases). Germline V gene data show CDR1 as GTSNPN and CDR2 as SVGIG (reference sequence). The CDR3 consists of 13 residues. Trimming took off 5 bases at V and 0 bases at J, with 8 bases between the two ends.

The chain employs TRBV6-5 and TRBJ2-7; 9 positions agree with TRBD1. The germline CDR1 and CDR2 sequences are MNHEY and SVGAGI. V dropped 8 bases and J dropped 4; count of bases not matched to a gene: 6. CDR3 length: 13 amino acids. The CDR3 region is CASQGQGLYEQYF. In DNA, the CDR3 is TGTGCCAGCCAGGGACAGGGTCTATACGAGCAGTACTTC.

This clone was seen a handful of times. CDR3 residues: CASRARANTEAFF. The CDR3, as DNA: TGTGCCAGCAGGGCCAGGGCGAACACTGAAGCTTTCTTT. The chain is built from TRBV6-6 and TRBJ1-1; possible D gene TRBD1, 5 bases. Germline CDR1 reads MNHNY; CDR2 reads SVGAGI (reference sequence). This CDR3 has 13 residues. V dropped 6 bases and J dropped 1 base, with 9 bases sitting between them.

This rearrangement joins TRBV19 to TRBJ2-1, with TRBD1 matching 7 bases. Trimming at V came to 0 bases and at J to 4 bases, leaving 6 bases not matched to a gene. The germline V gene encodes CDR1 LNHDA and CDR2 SQIVND (reference sequence). The CDR3 loop spans 16 amino acids. CDR3: CASSIDLGQLYNEQFF. As DNA, the CDR3 is TGTGCCAGTAGTATAGACCTGGGACAGCTGTACAATGAGCAGTTCTTC.

The chain links TRBV6-4 to TRBJ1-6; D may be TRBD1 (6 bases). This CDR3 is 13 amino acids long. CDR1 and CDR2 from the germline V gene are MRHNA and SNTAGT. V shed 6 bases and J shed 7 bases, with 10 bases lying between them. The DNA for the CDR3 is TGTGCCAGCAGGGTAGGGGGGAATTCACCCCTCCACTTT. Its translation is CASRVGGNSPLHF.

The chain carries TRBV6-5 and TRBJ2-2; D unclear. In germline, CDR1 is MNHEY, CDR2 SVGAGI. This CDR3 comprises 15 residues. Trimming removed 6 bases from V and 6 bases from J, with 17 bases in between. The CDR3 here is CASRISSLGSGELFF. The CDR3 region has the DNA TGTGCCAGCAGGATCAGCTCCCTCGGGTCCGGGGAGCTGTTTTTT.